These 16 T cell receptor beta chains originate from one sample sequenced in a study of human T cells and chemical hapten exposure. The time point denotes: patch test 1, 2 weeks after DPC sensitization. Treatment noted: therapeutic diphenylcyclopropenone sensitization with weekly scalp DPC. Via MiXCR, TCRdb re-called the RACE reads, giving one row per CDR3 protein. The sample shows 150,000 to 200,000 distinct CDR3 sequences, approximately 20% of them seen only once. Sequencing was performed on whole blood, taken in connection with sensitization to the hapten diphenylcyclopropenone (DPC). The receptors derive from a woman aged 45-65 years with alopecia areata. Some clones in this sample may be carry-over from other donors' samples.

The V gene is TRBV9, the J gene TRBJ2-1, with TRBD2 matching over 13 bases. Trimming cost V 4 bases and J 6 bases; bases outside gene matches: 4. CDR3 length: 15 residues. Germline V gives CDR1 SGDLS, CDR2 YYNGEE. DNA of the CDR3: TGTGCCAGCAGCCTACTAGCGGGAGGGGGCAATGAGCAGTTCTTC. Protein sequence: CASSLLAGGGNEQFF.

This clonotype appeared a few times. V and J are TRBV9 and TRBJ1-5, with D possibly matching TRBD1 (6 bases). Germline V CDR1 and CDR2: SGDLS, YYNGEE. The CDR3 runs 15 residues. The V end lost 0 bases, the J end lost 6 bases, and 13 bases lay between the germline ends. DNA for the CDR3: TGTGCCAGCAGCGTAGGGCCGGGGGCCAGTCAGCCCCAGCATTTT. Amino acids: CASSVGPGASQPQHF.

This clonotype was picked up a small number of times. The chain is built from TRBV7-9 and TRBJ2-5; TRBD2 agrees at 14 bases. The CDR3 loop spans 17 amino acids. J lost 5 bases, V lost 5 bases, and 10 bases had no gene match. CDR1 and CDR2 from the germline V gene are SEHNR and FQNEAQ (reference sequence). The CDR3 region is CASSRLAGGPPQETQYF. The CDR3 DNA reads TGTGCCAGCAGCCGACTAGCGGGAGGGCCCCCCCAGGAGACCCAGTACTTC. Using reference TRBV7-9 and TRBJ2-5 for the parts outside the CDR3, the full variable domain is DTGVSQNPRHKITKRGQNVTFRCDPISEHNRLYWYRQTLGQGPEFLTYFQNEAQLEKSRLLSDRFSAERPKGSFSTLEIQRTEQGDSAMYLCASSRLAGGPPQETQYFGPGTRLLVL.

This chain links TRBV7-2 with TRBJ2-7; TRBD2 matches at 10 bases. The germline V gene encodes CDR1 SGHTA and CDR2 FQGNSA. The CDR3 runs 16 residues. The V gene end was trimmed by 5 bases and the J gene end by 6 bases; junction bases not matched to a gene: 13. CDR3 region: CASSLWGLAGVGEQYF. In DNA form, the CDR3 reads TGTGCCAGCAGCCTTTGGGGGCTAGCGGGAGTGGGCGAGCAGTACTTC. Based on the CDR3 plus reference TRBV7-2 and TRBJ2-7, the full variable domain is GAGVSQSPSNKVTEKGKDVELRCDPISGHTALYWYRQSLGQGLEFLIYFQGNSAPDKSGLPSDRFSAERTGGSVSTLTIQRTQQEDSAVYLCASSLWGLAGVGEQYFGPGTRLTVT.

The chain has TRBV20-1 and TRBJ2-7; maybe TRBD2 (6 bases). CDR1 is DFQATT, CDR2 SNEGSKA, per germline (reference sequence). With 0 bases removed from V and 1 base from J, the gap between germline ends came to 13 bases. This CDR3 has 15 residues. The CDR3 DNA sequence: TGCAGTGCTAGAGATTTCGGACGGGGGTCCTACGAGCAGTACTTC. Translating it yields CSARDFGRGSYEQYF.

In its sample, this clonotype was seen many times. The rearrangement links TRBV29-1 to TRBJ2-1, with a weak D call TRBD2 (5 bases). The CDR3 has 11 residues. V was shortened by 6 bases and J by 7 bases, with 10 bases between the two germline ends. Germline lookup yields CDR1 SQVTM and CDR2 ANQGSEA. CDR3 DNA: TGCAGCGTAAGCGGTGTTAATGAGCAGTTCTTC. This encodes CSVSGVNEQFF.

V is TRBV6-5 and J is TRBJ2-3; no definite D call. This CDR3 is 11 amino acids long. With 8 bases removed from V and 0 bases from J, the gap between germline ends came to 3 bases. Germline CDR1 reads MNHEY; CDR2 reads SVGAGI. In nucleotides, the CDR3 is TGTGCCAGCCAAAGCACAGATACGCAGTATTTT. Protein product: CASQSTDTQYF.

The sample holds a few counts of this clonotype. This chain joins TRBV15 and TRBJ1-1, with D unclear. The CDR3 runs 13 residues. Germline V lookup: CDR1 LNHNV, CDR2 YYDKDF (reference sequence). Trimming left V 3 bases short and J 1 base short, with 6 bases between. The chain's CDR3 is CATSSRANTEAFF. The CDR3, as DNA: TGTGCCACCAGCAGCCGAGCGAACACTGAAGCTTTCTTT.

The chain is built from TRBV20-1 and TRBJ2-2, with unresolved D. The CDR3 totals 11 residues. Germline values: CDR1 DFQATT, CDR2 SNEGSKA (reference sequence). In nucleotides, the CDR3 is TGCAGCCTGACCCGGGCCGGGGAGCTGTTTTTT. This encodes CSLTRAGELFF.

The CDR3 sequence is CASSPSMGREETQYF. CDR3 DNA sequence: TGTGCCAGCAGCCCCAGCATGGGCAGGGAAGAGACCCAGTACTTC. This sequence joins TRBV12-3 or TRBV12-4 and TRBJ2-5, with D perhaps matching TRBD1 (5 bases). V was pared by 6 bases and J by 3 bases, with 17 bases between. There are 15 residues in the CDR3.

In its sample, this clonotype was seen a few times. This chain connects TRBV29-1 to TRBJ1-2, with D tentatively TRBD1 (6 bases). The CDR3 is 12 residues long. V lost 3 bases and J lost 7, with 12 bases in between. Germline-derived CDR1 and CDR2 are SQVTM and ANQGSEA. CDR3: CSVDLGAAGYTF. In DNA, the CDR3 is TGCAGCGTTGATTTGGGGGCGGCTGGCTACACCTTC.

This chain uses TRBV10-1 with TRBJ2-3; 8 positions match TRBD2. In germline, CDR1 is WNHNN, CDR2 SYGVQD (reference sequence). The J segment lost 12 bases and the V segment lost 0 bases, leaving 11 bases of the junction unmatched. CDR3 length equals 15 residues. The CDR3 loop reads CASSESTGGREEQYF. CDR3 DNA: TGCGCCAGCAGTGAGTCGACCGGCGGGCGGGAGGAACAGTATTTT.

This chain uses TRBV5-1 with TRBJ2-1, with TRBD1 matching 9 bases. Germline trimming cut 0 bases from V and 2 bases from J; bases unmatched to any gene: 9. This CDR3 is built from 18 residues. CDR1 is SGHRS, CDR2 YFSETQ, per germline. The CDR3 spells CASSLAFSGTGTYNEQFF. In DNA form, the CDR3 reads TGCGCCAGCAGCTTGGCCTTTTCCGGGACAGGGACCTACAATGAGCAGTTCTTC.

This clonotype was observed a handful of times. V gene TRBV6-2 or TRBV6-3 combines with J gene TRBJ2-5; possibly TRBD2 for D (5 bases). V dropped 6 bases and J dropped 5 bases, with 13 bases sitting between them. CDR1 is MNHEY, CDR2 SVGEGT, per germline. The length of the CDR3 is 13 residues. CDR3 in DNA: TGTGCCAGCAGCCAACAACGGAGGGAGACCCAGTACTTC. Translated, it gives CASSQQRRETQYF.

The sample holds a few counts of this clonotype. The V call is TRBV6-5, the J call TRBJ2-6; no reliable D call. Germline V gives CDR1 MNHEY, CDR2 SVGAGI. This CDR3 comprises 18 residues. V dropped 3 bases and J dropped 4 bases, with 19 bases sitting between them. This chain's CDR3 is CASSYALSRVSGANVLTF. CDR3 bases: TGTGCCAGCAGTTATGCTCTAAGTCGGGTCTCCGGGGCCAACGTCCTGACTTTC.

The rearrangement uses TRBV5-5 and TRBJ1-5; tentative D call: TRBD1 (5 bases). CDR1 and CDR2 (germline): SGHKS, YYEKEE (reference sequence). Trimming left V 0 bases short and J 0 bases short, with 13 bases between. The CDR3 totals 17 residues. Written as DNA, the CDR3 is TGTGCCAGCAGCTTGGCCGTGATGGGGGTTAGCAATCAGCCCCAGCATTTT. Its translation: CASSLAVMGVSNQPQHF.